The 12 T cell receptor beta chains presented below share a single source sample, sequenced in a study of graft-versus-host responses after intestinal transplantation. The assay was immunoSEQ multiplex PCR, and TCRdb's table has in-frame clones only and misses some. Among more than 65,000 clones, over 75% were seen once, and the ten largest hold 0.39%. Antigens of these TCRs are unknown. Sequenced here: unstimulated CD4+ T cells sorted from spleen or lymph node cells, sampled before transplant. These receptors all come from a human donor who was the organ donor for an intestinal transplant.

V gene TRBV11-2 combines with J gene TRBJ1-2, with a possible D match to TRBD1 (5 bases). The CDR3 consists of 14 residues. Germline V lookup: CDR1 SGHAT, CDR2 FQNNGV. Trimming stripped 2 bases from V and 6 bases from J, with 13 bases between. In nucleotides, the CDR3 is TGTGCCAGCAGCTTAAATCTAGGGGAGGATGGCTACACCTTC. Its protein product is CASSLNLGEDGYTF. The full variable domain, with the rest looked up from reference TRBV11-2 and TRBJ1-2, is EAGVAQSPRYKIIEKRQSVAFWCNPISGHATLYWYQQILGQGPKLLIQFQNNGVVDDSQLPKDRFSAERLKGVDSTLKIQPAKLEDSAVYLCASSLNLGEDGYTFGSGTRLTVV.

This clone was seen a few times. The chain carries TRBV28 and TRBJ1-3; D ambiguous. V shed 2 bases and J shed 8 bases, with 13 bases lying between them. From germline, CDR1 is MDHEN and CDR2 SYDVKM. CDR3 size: 14 residues. The CDR3 loop reads CASSLRGSWDTIYF. The DNA of the CDR3 is TGTGCCAGCAGTTTACGAGGGAGTTGGGACACCATATATTTT.

CDR3 sequence reads: CASSQDRSPNYGYTF. In DNA, the CDR3 is TGTGCCAGCAGCCAAGATCGGTCCCCTAACTATGGCTACACCTTC. This sequence joins TRBV4-2 and TRBJ1-2; D not resolved. The CDR3 contains 15 residues. Germline V gene lookup returns CDR1 LGHNA and CDR2 YNFKEQ. The V and J ends lost 0 bases and 0 bases respectively, with 8 bases between them.

The V gene is TRBV6-1, the J gene TRBJ2-1; 13 positions match TRBD2. The junction had 8 bases not matched to a gene; V was cut back by 1 base and J by 2 bases. Germline V gene sequence: CDR1 MNHNS, CDR2 SASEGT. There are 19 residues in the CDR3. In DNA form, the CDR3 reads TGTGCCAGCAGTGAAGAACTAGCGGGGGGGCTTAACCCCTACAATGAGCAGTTCTTC. Its protein product is CASSEELAGGLNPYNEQFF.

The count of this clone is one. The rearrangement uses TRBV30 and TRBJ2-1, with 7 nucleotides matching TRBD1. After removal of 4 bases from V and 5 bases from J, the junction contained 5 bases not matched to a gene. In germline, CDR1 is GTSNPN, CDR2 SVGIG (reference sequence). This CDR3 spans 13 amino acids. The CDR3 DNA reads TGTGCCTGGAACAGGGGAAGAAACAATGAGCAGTTCTTC. It is translated as CAWNRGRNNEQFF.

This chain joins TRBV5-4 and TRBJ1-3; 7 nucleotides match TRBD1. Germline V gives CDR1 SGHNT, CDR2 YYREEE (reference sequence). V lost 4 bases to trimming and J lost 2 bases; unmatched junction nucleotides: 3. This CDR3 comprises 14 residues. The DNA of the CDR3 is TGTGCCAGCAGCCCGGGACAGCCTGGAAACACCATATATTTT. Its translation: CASSPGQPGNTIYF.

The CDR3 region is CASSFPGGGNQPQHF. The CDR3 DNA reads TGTGCCAGCAGTTTTCCAGGGGGAGGCAATCAGCCCCAGCATTTT. The chain combines TRBV6-6 with TRBJ1-5, with TRBD1 identical over 7 bases. There are 15 residues in the CDR3. Unmatched junction bases numbered 5, after V lost 4 bases and J lost 2 bases. CDR1 MNHNY and CDR2 SVGAGI come from the germline V gene (reference sequence).

The chain recombines TRBV18 with TRBJ2-1; D is perhaps TRBD2 (6 bases). V lost 3 bases, J lost 6 bases, and 9 bases lay in between. From germline, CDR1 is KGHSH and CDR2 LQKENI. This CDR3 has 13 residues. CDR3 coding DNA: TGTGCCAGCTCACCCGGACTAACCAATGAGCAGTTCTTC. Its translation: CASSPGLTNEQFF.

This clone turned up a few times. The chain links TRBV11-2 to TRBJ1-1, with D possibly TRBD1 on 6 matching bases. The CDR3 has 14 residues. V lost 0 bases to trimming and J lost 10 bases, with 15 bases between them. Looked up from germline, CDR1 is SGHAT and CDR2 is FQNNGV. CDR3 sequence (DNA): TGTGCCAGCAGCTTAGATAGGACAGCCGTGTCAGCTTTCTTT. This codes for CASSLDRTAVSAFF.

The rearrangement links TRBV19 to TRBJ1-2; D is uncertain. V was cut by 6 bases and J by 4 bases, with 12 bases left in between. CDR3 length: 13 amino acids. CDR1 is LNHDA, CDR2 SQIVND, per germline (reference sequence). The CDR3 sequence: CASRYAGVYGYTF. The CDR3 DNA reads as TGTGCCAGTAGGTACGCGGGCGTCTATGGCTACACCTTC.

Of note for this clone: Other DNA sequences in this specimen translate into the identical CDR3. CDR3 bases: TGTGCCAGCAGTTCTTATGGCTACACCTTC. Translated: CASSSYGYTF. This chain links TRBV28 with TRBJ1-2; unclear D gene. With 4 bases removed from V and 5 bases from J, the gap between germline ends came to 2 bases. The germline V gene encodes CDR1 MDHEN and CDR2 SYDVKM. The CDR3 has 10 residues.

The chain employs TRBV27 and TRBJ1-5; 9 positions agree with TRBD1. This CDR3 region has 17 residues. The V gene end was trimmed by 7 bases and the J gene end by 7 bases; junction bases not matched to a gene: 17. CDR1 MNHEY and CDR2 SMNVEV come from the germline V gene (reference sequence). CDR3 region: CASNRSGGQGVGQPQHF. The CDR3 DNA reads as TGTGCCAGCAATCGGTCCGGGGGACAGGGTGTGGGGCAGCCCCAGCATTTT.